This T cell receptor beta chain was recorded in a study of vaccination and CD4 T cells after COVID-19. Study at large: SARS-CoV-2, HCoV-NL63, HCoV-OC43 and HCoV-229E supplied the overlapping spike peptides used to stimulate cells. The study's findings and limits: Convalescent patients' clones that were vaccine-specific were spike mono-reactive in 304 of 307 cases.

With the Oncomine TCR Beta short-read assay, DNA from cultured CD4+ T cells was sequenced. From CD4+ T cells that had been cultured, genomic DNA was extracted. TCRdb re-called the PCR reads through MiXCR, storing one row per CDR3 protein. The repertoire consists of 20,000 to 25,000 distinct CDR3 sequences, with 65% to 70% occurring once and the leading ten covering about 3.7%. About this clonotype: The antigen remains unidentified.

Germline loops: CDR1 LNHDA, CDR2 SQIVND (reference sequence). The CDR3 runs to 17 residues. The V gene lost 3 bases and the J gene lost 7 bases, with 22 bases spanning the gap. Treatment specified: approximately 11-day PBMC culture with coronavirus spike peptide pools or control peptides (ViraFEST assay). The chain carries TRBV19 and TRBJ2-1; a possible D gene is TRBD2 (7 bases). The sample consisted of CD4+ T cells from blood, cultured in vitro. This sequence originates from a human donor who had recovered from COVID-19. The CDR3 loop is CASSIRRGGGSDNEQFF. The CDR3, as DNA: TGTGCCAGTAGTATCCGTAGGGGGGGCGGGAGTGATAATGAGCAGTTCTTC. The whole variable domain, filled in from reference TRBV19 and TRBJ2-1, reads DGGITQSPKYLFRKEGQNVTLSCEQNLNHDAMYWYRQDPGQGLRLIYYSQIVNDFQKGDIAEGYSVSREKKESFPLTVTSAQKNPTAFYLCASSIRRGGGSDNEQFFGPGTRLTVL.